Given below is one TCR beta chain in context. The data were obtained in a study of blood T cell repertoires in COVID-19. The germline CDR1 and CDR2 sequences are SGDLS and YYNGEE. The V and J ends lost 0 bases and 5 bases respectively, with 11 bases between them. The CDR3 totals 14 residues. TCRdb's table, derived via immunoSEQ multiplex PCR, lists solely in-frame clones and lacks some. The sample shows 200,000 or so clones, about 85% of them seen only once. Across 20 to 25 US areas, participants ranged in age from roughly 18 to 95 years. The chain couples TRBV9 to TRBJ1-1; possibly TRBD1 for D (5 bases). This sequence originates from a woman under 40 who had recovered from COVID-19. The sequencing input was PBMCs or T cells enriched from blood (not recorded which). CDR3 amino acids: CASSVVEGRTEAFF. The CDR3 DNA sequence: TGTGCCAGCAGCGTAGTGGAGGGACGGACTGAAGCTTTCTTT.